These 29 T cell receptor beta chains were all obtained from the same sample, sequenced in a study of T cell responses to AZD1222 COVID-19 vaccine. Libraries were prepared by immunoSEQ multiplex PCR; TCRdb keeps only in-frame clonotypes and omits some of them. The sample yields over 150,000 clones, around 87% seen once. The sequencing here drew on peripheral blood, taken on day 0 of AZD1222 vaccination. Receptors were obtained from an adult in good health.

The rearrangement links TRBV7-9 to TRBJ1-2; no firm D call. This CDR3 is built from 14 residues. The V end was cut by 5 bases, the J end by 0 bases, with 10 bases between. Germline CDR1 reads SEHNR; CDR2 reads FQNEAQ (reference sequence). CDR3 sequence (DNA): TGTGCCAGCAGCCCCCACAGACCTAACTATGGCTACACCTTC. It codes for CASSPHRPNYGYTF.

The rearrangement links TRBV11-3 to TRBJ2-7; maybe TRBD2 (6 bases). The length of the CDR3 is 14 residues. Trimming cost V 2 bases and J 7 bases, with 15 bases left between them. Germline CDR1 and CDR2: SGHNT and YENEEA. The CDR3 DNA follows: TGTGCCAGCAGCTTAAGACTAGGGGTTCAGGAGCAGTACTTC. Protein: CASSLRLGVQEQYF.

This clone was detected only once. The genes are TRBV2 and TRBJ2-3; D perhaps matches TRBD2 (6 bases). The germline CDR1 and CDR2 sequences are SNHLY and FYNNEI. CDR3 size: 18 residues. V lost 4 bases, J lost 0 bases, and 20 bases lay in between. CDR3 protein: CASSGRFSSASSTDTQYF. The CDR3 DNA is TGTGCCAGCAGTGGCCGTTTCTCTAGCGCCTCTAGCACAGATACGCAGTATTTT.

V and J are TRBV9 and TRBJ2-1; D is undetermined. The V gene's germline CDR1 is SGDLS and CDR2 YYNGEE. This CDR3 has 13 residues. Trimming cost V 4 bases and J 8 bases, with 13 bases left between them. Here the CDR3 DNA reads TGTGCCAGCAGCTCCCCATTTGGCGATGAGCAGTTCTTC. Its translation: CASSSPFGDEQFF.

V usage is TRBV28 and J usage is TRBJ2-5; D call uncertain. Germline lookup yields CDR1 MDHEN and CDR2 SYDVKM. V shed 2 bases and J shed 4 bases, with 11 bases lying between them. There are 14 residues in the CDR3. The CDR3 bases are TGTGCCAGCAGTTTAGTAGGGCTTCCAGAGACCCAGTACTTC. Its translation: CASSLVGLPETQYF.

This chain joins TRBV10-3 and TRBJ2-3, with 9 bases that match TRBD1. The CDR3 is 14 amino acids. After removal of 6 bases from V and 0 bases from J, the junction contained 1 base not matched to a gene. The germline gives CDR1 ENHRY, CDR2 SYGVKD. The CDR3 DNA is TGTGCCATCAGGGGACAGGGTAGCACAGATACGCAGTATTTT. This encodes CAIRGQGSTDTQYF.

The CDR3 sequence is CASSDSGRERTGELFF. In nucleotides, the CDR3 is TGTGCCAGCAGTGACTCAGGGCGGGAACGGACCGGGGAGCTGTTTTTT. V and J are TRBV6-4 and TRBJ2-2, with D possibly matching TRBD2 (6 bases). The CDR3 covers 16 residues. Trimming cost V 0 bases and J 5 bases, with 13 bases left between them. Germline CDR1 reads MRHNA; CDR2 reads SNTAGT.

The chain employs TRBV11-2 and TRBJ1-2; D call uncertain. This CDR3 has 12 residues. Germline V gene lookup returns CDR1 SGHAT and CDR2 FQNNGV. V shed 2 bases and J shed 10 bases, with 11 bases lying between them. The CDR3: CASSLSKNLYTF. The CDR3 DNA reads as TGTGCCAGCAGCTTATCTAAGAACCTCTACACCTTC.

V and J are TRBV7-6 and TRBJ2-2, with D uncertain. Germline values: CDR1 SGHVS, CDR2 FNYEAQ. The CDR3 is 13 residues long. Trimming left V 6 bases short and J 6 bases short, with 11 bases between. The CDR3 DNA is TGTGCCAGCAGTCGTCCTTCCCCCGGGGAGCTGTTTTTT. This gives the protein CASSRPSPGELFF.

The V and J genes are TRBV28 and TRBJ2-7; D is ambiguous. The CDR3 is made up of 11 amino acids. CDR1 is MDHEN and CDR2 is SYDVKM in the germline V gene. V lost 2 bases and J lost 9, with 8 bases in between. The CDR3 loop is CASSLAVRQYF. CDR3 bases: TGTGCCAGCAGTTTAGCTGTGCGGCAGTACTTC.

This CDR3 is CASSRFGLGTEAFF. CDR3 bases: TGTGCCAGTAGTCGTTTTGGTCTGGGCACTGAAGCTTTCTTT. The chain has TRBV19 and TRBJ1-1; D ambiguous. V was cut by 5 bases and J by 4 bases, with 14 bases left in between. Germline CDR1 LNHDA, CDR2 SQIVND (reference sequence). This CDR3 comprises 14 residues. Full variable domain (missing parts from reference TRBV19 and TRBJ1-1): DGGITQSPKYLFRKEGQNVTLSCEQNLNHDAMYWYRQDPGQGLRLIYYSQIVNDFQKGDIAEGYSVSREKKESFPLTVTSAQKNPTAFYLCASSRFGLGTEAFFGQGTRLTVV.

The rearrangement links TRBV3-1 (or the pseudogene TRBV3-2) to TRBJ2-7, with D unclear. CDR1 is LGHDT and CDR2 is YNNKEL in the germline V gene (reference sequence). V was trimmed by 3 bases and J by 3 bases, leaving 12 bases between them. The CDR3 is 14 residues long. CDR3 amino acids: CASSHPSIGYEQYF. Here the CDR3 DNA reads TGTGCCAGCAGCCACCCCTCGATCGGCTACGAGCAGTACTTC.

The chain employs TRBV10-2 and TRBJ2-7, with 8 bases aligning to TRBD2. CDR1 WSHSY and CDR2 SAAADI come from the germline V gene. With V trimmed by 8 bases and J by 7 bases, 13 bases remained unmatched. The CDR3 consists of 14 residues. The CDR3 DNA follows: TGCGCCAGCTTTTCGCCAGCGGGAGTGAGTGAGCAGTACTTC. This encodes CASFSPAGVSEQYF.

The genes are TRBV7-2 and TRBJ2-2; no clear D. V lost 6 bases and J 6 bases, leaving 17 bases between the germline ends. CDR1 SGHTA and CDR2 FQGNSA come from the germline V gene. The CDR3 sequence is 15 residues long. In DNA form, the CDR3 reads TGTGCCAGCAGATCTTGGGTAGGGTCGGCCGGGGAGCTGTTTTTT. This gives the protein CASRSWVGSAGELFF.

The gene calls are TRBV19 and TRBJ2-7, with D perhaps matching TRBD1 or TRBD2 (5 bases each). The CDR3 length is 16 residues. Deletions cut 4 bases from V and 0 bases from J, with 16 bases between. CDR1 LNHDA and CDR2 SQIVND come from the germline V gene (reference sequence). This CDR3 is CASSTPWDGYSYEQYF. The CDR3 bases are TGTGCCAGTAGTACCCCCTGGGACGGATACTCCTACGAGCAGTACTTC.

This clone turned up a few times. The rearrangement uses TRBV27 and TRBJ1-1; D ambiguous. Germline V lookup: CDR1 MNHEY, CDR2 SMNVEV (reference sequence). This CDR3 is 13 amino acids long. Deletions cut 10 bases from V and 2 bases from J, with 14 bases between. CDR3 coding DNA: TGTGCCACCCACCCGGCAGGAAACACTGAAGCTTTCTTT. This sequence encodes CATHPAGNTEAFF.

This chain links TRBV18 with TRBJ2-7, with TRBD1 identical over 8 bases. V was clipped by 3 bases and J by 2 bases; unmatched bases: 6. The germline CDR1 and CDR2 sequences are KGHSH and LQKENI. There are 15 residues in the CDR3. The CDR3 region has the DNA TGTGCCAGCTCACCCGGGACAGGAGCTACCTACGAGCAGTACTTC. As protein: CASSPGTGATYEQYF.

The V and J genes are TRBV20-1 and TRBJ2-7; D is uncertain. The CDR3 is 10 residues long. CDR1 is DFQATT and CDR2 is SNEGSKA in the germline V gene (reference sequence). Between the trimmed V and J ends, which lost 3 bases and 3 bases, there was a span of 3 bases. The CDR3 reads CSASDYEQYF. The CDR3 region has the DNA TGCAGTGCTAGCGACTACGAGCAGTACTTC.

CDR3 coding DNA: TGTGCCTGGAGTGTAGAAAGGAACACTGAAGCTTTCTTT. It codes for CAWSVERNTEAFF. V is TRBV30 and J is TRBJ1-1, with D unclear. Germline V gene lookup returns CDR1 GTSNPN and CDR2 SVGIG (reference sequence). V gave up 0 bases and J gave up 1 base, with 6 bases separating them. The CDR3 has 13 amino acids.

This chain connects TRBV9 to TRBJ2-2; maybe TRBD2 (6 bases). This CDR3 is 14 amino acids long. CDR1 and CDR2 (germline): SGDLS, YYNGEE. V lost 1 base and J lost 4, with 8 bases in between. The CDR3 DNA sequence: TGTGCCAGCAGCGTATTTAGCGGCACCGGGGAGCTGTTTTTT. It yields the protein CASSVFSGTGELFF.

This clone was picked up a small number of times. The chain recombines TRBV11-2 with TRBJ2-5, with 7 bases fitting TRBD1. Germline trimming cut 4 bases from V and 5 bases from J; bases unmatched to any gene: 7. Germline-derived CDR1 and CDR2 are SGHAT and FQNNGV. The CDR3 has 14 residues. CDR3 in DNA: TGTGCCAGCAGCTCTGGACAGGATAGGGAGACCCAGTACTTC. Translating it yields CASSSGQDRETQYF. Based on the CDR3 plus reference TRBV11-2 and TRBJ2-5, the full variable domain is EAGVAQSPRYKIIEKRQSVAFWCNPISGHATLYWYQQILGQGPKLLIQFQNNGVVDDSQLPKDRFSAERLKGVDSTLKIQPAKLEDSAVYLCASSSGQDRETQYFGPGTRLLVL.

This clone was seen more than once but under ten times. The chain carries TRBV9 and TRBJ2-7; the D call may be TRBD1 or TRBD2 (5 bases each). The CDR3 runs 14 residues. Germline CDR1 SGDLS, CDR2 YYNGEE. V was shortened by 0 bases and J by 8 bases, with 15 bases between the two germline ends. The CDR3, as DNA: TGTGCCAGCAGCGTAGGGAGTAGCGCAGGGAAGCAGTACTTC. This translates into CASSVGSSAGKQYF.

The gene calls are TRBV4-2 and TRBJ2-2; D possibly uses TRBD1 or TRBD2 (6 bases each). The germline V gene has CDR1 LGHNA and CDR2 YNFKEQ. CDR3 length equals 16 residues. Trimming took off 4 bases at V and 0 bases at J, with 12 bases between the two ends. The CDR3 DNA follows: TGTGCCAGCAGCCGAGGGGGGACTTCGAACACCGGGGAGCTGTTTTTT. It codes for CASSRGGTSNTGELFF.

CDR3 bases: TGCGCCAGCTCGGTTAATCCTAGGGGTAATGGCACAGATACGCAGTATTTT. Translation gives CASSVNPRGNGTDTQYF. The chain recombines TRBV23-1 with TRBJ2-3; a weak D match, TRBD1 (5 bases). TRBV23-1 is an ORF; its function is uncertain. The CDR3 runs 17 residues. Deletions cut 8 bases from V and 1 base from J, with 22 bases between.

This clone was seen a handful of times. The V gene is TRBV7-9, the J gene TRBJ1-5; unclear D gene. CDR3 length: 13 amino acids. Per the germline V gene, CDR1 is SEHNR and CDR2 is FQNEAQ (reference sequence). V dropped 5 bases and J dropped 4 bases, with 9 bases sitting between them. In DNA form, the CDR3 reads TGTGCCAGCAGCCAGACAAGTAATCAGCCCCAGCATTTT. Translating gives CASSQTSNQPQHF.

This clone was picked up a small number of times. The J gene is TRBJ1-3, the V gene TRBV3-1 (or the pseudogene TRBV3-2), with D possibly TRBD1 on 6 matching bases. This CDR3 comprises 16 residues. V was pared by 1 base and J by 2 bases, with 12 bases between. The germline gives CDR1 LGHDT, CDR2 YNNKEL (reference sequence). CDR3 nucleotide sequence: TGTGCCAGCAGCCAAGTCGGTGGGGGCCCTGGAAACACCATATATTTT. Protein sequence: CASSQVGGGPGNTIYF.

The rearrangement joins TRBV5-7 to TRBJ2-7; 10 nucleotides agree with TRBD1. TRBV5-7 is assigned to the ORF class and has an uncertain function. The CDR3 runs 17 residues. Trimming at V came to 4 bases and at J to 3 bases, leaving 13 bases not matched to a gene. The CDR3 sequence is CASSLGTGVLEVYEQYF. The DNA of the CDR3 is TGTGCCAGCAGCCTGGGGACAGGGGTATTGGAAGTCTACGAGCAGTACTTC.

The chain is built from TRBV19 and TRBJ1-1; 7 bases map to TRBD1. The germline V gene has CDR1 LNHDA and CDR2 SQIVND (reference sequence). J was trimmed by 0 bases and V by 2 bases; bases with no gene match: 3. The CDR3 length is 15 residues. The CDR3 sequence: CASSITGTVNTEAFF. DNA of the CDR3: TGTGCCAGTAGTATAACGGGGACAGTGAACACTGAAGCTTTCTTT.

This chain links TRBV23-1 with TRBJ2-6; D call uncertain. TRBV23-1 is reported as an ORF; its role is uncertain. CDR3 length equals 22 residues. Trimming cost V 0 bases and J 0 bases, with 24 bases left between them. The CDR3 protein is CASSQSAEWFGRLISGANVLTF. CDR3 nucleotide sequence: TGCGCCAGCAGTCAATCTGCCGAGTGGTTCGGGCGGCTAATCTCTGGGGCCAACGTCCTGACTTTC.